The 31 T cell receptor beta chains given below trace back to one sample, sequenced in a study of Graves' ophthalmopathy and Graves' hyperthyroidism (dated by TCRdb to the late 2010s). Sequencing instrument: Illumina HiSeq 2000. For repertoire sequencing, TCR beta CDR3 regions were amplified from RNA transcripts. The first round of RT-PCR was done with HTBI primers and the Qiagen OneStep RT-PCR kit, and was followed by a second round of multiplex PCR, then size selection and purification. Starting from the raw public reads, TCRdb applied fastp trimming at Q25, assembled clones with MiXCR and retained in-frame beta chains. Rows are unified per CDR3 protein, each entry keeping the most common DNA and genes. The sample table records 650,000 to 900,000 distinct CDR3 sequences; 40% of these occur just once. The biggest ten clones account for 44% of the sample. The sample was peripheral blood. The receptor set was obtained from an adult man with Graves' ophthalmopathy.

The chain recombines TRBV29-1 with TRBJ2-7, with 10 bases fitting TRBD2. The CDR3 extends over 14 amino acids. V trimming: 7 bases; J trimming: 6 bases; junction bases outside the gene matches: 12. CDR1 SQVTM and CDR2 ANQGSEA come from the germline V gene. The CDR3 loop reads CSAGTSATYVEQYF. The DNA for the CDR3 is TGCAGCGCCGGGACTAGCGCCACCTACGTCGAGCAGTACTTC.

V is TRBV20-1 and J is TRBJ1-3; the D gene is possibly TRBD1 (5 bases). The germline CDR1 and CDR2 sequences are DFQATT and SNEGSKA (reference sequence). CDR3 length equals 15 residues. V gave up 0 bases and J gave up 10 bases, with 19 bases separating them. In DNA, the CDR3 is TGCAGTGCTAGAGATCCAGCGGGGACGGAAGAGACCATATATTTT. It specifies CSARDPAGTEETIYF.

In this sample, this clonotype turned up a few times. J is TRBJ2-7 and V is TRBV19, with 8 bases aligning to TRBD1. The CDR3 totals 14 residues. Losses at the gene ends were 4 bases for V and 2 bases for J; bases not matched to a gene: 4. Germline V gene sequence: CDR1 LNHDA, CDR2 SQIVND (reference sequence). DNA of the CDR3: TGTGCCAGTAGTACAGGGGGCGATGCCTACGAGCAGTACTTC. Encoded protein: CASSTGGDAYEQYF.

This clonotype was recorded at least ten times. This chain uses TRBV10-3 with TRBJ2-7, with 7 bases identical to TRBD2. From germline, CDR1 is ENHRY and CDR2 SYGVKD. Germline trimming cut 0 bases from V and 0 bases from J; bases unmatched to any gene: 2. This CDR3 spans 15 amino acids. CDR3 sequence (DNA): TGTGCCATCAGTGAGTCCGGCGGGAGCTCCTACGAGCAGTACTTC. Translation gives CAISESGGSSYEQYF.

The chain has TRBV29-1 and TRBJ2-7, with no clear D. V lost 6 bases and J 5 bases, leaving 8 bases between the germline ends. Per germline, CDR1 SQVTM and CDR2 ANQGSEA. This CDR3 spans 10 amino acids. CDR3 protein: CSVARDEQYF. In nucleotides, the CDR3 is TGCAGCGTCGCCCGGGACGAGCAGTACTTC.

As for this clonotype: A much bigger clone sits one base away, suggesting this may be a read error. The rearrangement links TRBV19 to TRBJ1-1; D not certain. Germline CDR1 reads LNHDA; CDR2 reads SQIVND (reference sequence). Trimming shortened V by 3 bases and J by 0 bases, and 8 bases separated the two germline ends. The CDR3 is 14 amino acids. DNA for the CDR3: TGTGCCAGTAGTATTTGGTCAATGAACACTGAAGCTTTCTTT. It yields the protein CASSIWSMNTEAFF.

This clonotype occurred many times. The junction departs from germline at one end; a sequencing error may be responsible. This chain links TRBV10-3 with TRBJ1-4; no definite D call. CDR3 size: 15 residues. Germline CDR1 reads ENHRY; CDR2 reads SYGVKD. CDR3 protein: CASSARRGDGEKLFF. The DNA of the CDR3 is TGTGCCAGCAGTGCGCGGCGGGGAGACGGCGAAAAACTGTTTTTT.

This clonotype was picked up many times. The chain couples TRBV7-9 to TRBJ1-1; D is ambiguous. The CDR3 contains 15 residues. Between the trimmed V and J ends, which lost 5 bases and 0 bases, there was a span of 13 bases. Germline lookup yields CDR1 SEHNR and CDR2 FQNEAQ (reference sequence). This CDR3 reads CASSPETQMNTEAFF. For the CDR3, the DNA is TGTGCCAGCAGCCCAGAGACACAAATGAACACTGAAGCTTTCTTT.

In this sample, this clonotype turned up many times. The chain's CDR3 is CASSSRQNVATNEKLFF. CDR3 nucleotide sequence: TGTGCCAGCAGCAGTCGACAGAATGTTGCAACTAATGAAAAACTGTTTTTT. The V call is TRBV2, the J call TRBJ1-4; D is possibly TRBD1 (5 bases). CDR1 and CDR2 from the germline V gene are SNHLY and FYNNEI. The length of the CDR3 is 17 residues. Trimming removed 6 bases at V and 0 bases at J, with 17 bases between.

The chain combines TRBV7-9 with TRBJ1-1; D is ambiguous. The V gene lost 5 bases and the J gene lost 4 bases, with 14 bases spanning the gap. The CDR3 spans 14 residues. Looked up from germline, CDR1 is SEHNR and CDR2 is FQNEAQ (reference sequence). This chain's CDR3 is CASSPGGSATEAFF. CDR3 DNA sequence: TGTGCCAGCAGCCCAGGAGGGTCGGCCACTGAAGCTTTCTTT. The full variable domain, rest sourced from reference TRBV7-9 and TRBJ1-1, is DTGVSQNPRHKITKRGQNVTFRCDPISEHNRLYWYRQTLGQGPEFLTYFQNEAQLEKSRLLSDRFSAERPKGSFSTLEIQRTEQGDSAMYLCASSPGGSATEAFFGQGTRLTVV.

This clonotype was observed many times. The chain recombines TRBV10-2 with TRBJ1-5; unclear D gene. The CDR3 consists of 12 residues. The germline CDR1 and CDR2 sequences are WSHSY and SAAADI. V lost 10 bases and J lost 4, with 11 bases in between. The CDR3: CATKGGNQPQHF. The CDR3 nucleotides are TGCGCCACCAAGGGAGGGAATCAGCCCCAGCATTTT.

This clonotype showed up just a few times. V and J are TRBV5-6 and TRBJ2-5; D tentatively fits TRBD1 or TRBD2 (5 bases each). Trimming took off 3 bases at V and 1 base at J, with 10 bases between the two ends. The CDR3 is made up of 14 amino acids. The germline gives CDR1 SGHDT, CDR2 YYEEEE. Here the CDR3 reads CASSYKGTQETQYF. CDR3 DNA: TGTGCCAGCAGCTACAAGGGGACCCAAGAGACCCAGTACTTC. Filled out from reference TRBV5-6 and TRBJ2-5, the complete variable domain reads DAGVTQSPTHLIKTRGQQVTLRCSPKSGHDTVSWYQQALGQGPQFIFQYYEEEERQRGNFPDRFSGHQFPNYSSELNVNALLLGDSALYLCASSYKGTQETQYFGPGTRLLVL.

This clonotype was counted many times. This chain uses TRBV6-1 with TRBJ1-5; D gene unclear. This CDR3 comprises 14 residues. Germline V lookup: CDR1 MNHNS, CDR2 SASEGT. Trimming shortened V by 7 bases and J by 6 bases, and 16 bases separated the two germline ends. The CDR3 nucleotides read TGTGCCAGCACTGGCGGAGGATCTGTTCAGCCCCAGCATTTT. Translation gives CASTGGGSVQPQHF.

This clonotype appeared many times. The chain links TRBV25-1 to TRBJ1-1; D is undetermined. The CDR3 is made up of 14 amino acids. The V gene lost 5 bases and the J gene lost 0 bases, with 10 bases spanning the gap. Germline loops: CDR1 MGHDK, CDR2 SYGVNS. CDR3 sequence: CASSSRLMNTEAFF. The DNA of the CDR3 is TGTGCCAGCAGTTCCCGGTTGATGAACACTGAAGCTTTCTTT.

The J gene is TRBJ1-1, the V gene TRBV19, with a tentative D call TRBD1 (6 bases). V was shortened by 5 bases and J by 0 bases, with 13 bases between the two germline ends. The CDR3 consists of 15 residues. CDR1 LNHDA and CDR2 SQIVND come from the germline V gene (reference sequence). This CDR3 reads CASSEHRALNTEAFF. In DNA, the CDR3 is TGTGCCAGTAGTGAACACAGGGCCCTGAACACTGAAGCTTTCTTT. The whole variable domain, filled in from reference TRBV19 and TRBJ1-1, reads DGGITQSPKYLFRKEGQNVTLSCEQNLNHDAMYWYRQDPGQGLRLIYYSQIVNDFQKGDIAEGYSVSREKKESFPLTVTSAQKNPTAFYLCASSEHRALNTEAFFGQGTRLTVV.

This clonotype was observed at least ten times. The chain employs TRBV20-1 and TRBJ2-5; the match to TRBD2 covers 9 bases. The germline gives CDR1 DFQATT, CDR2 SNEGSKA (reference sequence). V gave up 1 base and J gave up 5 bases; unmatched junction bases: 2. The CDR3 contains 13 residues. The CDR3 spells CSARVAGEETQYF. In DNA form, the CDR3 reads TGCAGTGCTAGAGTAGCGGGGGAGGAGACCCAGTACTTC.

This CDR3 is CASSFLNKTQYF. CDR3 bases: TGTGCCAGCAGTTTTCTGAATAAGACCCAGTACTTC. This chain links TRBV12-3 or TRBV12-4 with TRBJ2-5; D not certain. This CDR3 is built from 12 residues. Trimming left V 3 bases short and J 6 bases short, with 8 bases between.

This clonotype turned up a few times. The chain links TRBV5-4 to TRBJ1-1; D is uncertain. The V gene's germline CDR1 is SGHNT and CDR2 YYREEE (reference sequence). V lost 0 bases and J lost 0, with 9 bases in between. CDR3 length: 15 residues. The CDR3 is CASSLALGMNTEAFF. CDR3 DNA: TGTGCCAGCAGCTTGGCTCTAGGGATGAACACTGAAGCTTTCTTT.

This clonotype was seen ten or more times. The CDR3 reads CSVEDQGYGYTF. Here the CDR3 DNA reads TGCAGCGTTGAAGATCAGGGGTATGGCTACACCTTC. The chain carries TRBV29-1 and TRBJ1-2, with a possible D match to TRBD1 (6 bases). CDR3 size: 12 residues. The V and J ends lost 0 bases and 5 bases respectively, with 7 bases between them. Looked up from germline, CDR1 is SQVTM and CDR2 is ANQGSEA.

As to this clonotype: A read error may explain this, as a much larger clone is one base away. CDR3: CASALCGYTF. For the CDR3, the DNA is TGTGCCAGCGCCCTCTGTGGCTACACCTTC. The chain carries TRBV2 and TRBJ1-2; D not resolved. Trimming cost V 8 bases and J 7 bases, with 8 bases left between them. CDR3 length equals 10 residues. CDR1 is SNHLY, CDR2 FYNNEI, per germline.

Many counts were recorded for this clonotype. CDR3 residues: CASSYEAPRTGGEKLFF. Here the CDR3 DNA reads TGTGCCAGCAGCTATGAAGCCCCCAGGACAGGAGGTGAAAAACTGTTTTTT. This chain uses TRBV7-2 with TRBJ1-4; 7 bases map to TRBD1. Germline loops: CDR1 SGHTA, CDR2 FQGNSA. The junction had 15 bases not matched to a gene; V was cut back by 4 bases and J by 7 bases. CDR3 length: 17 amino acids.

This clonotype occurred a few times. The chain is built from TRBV20-1 and TRBJ1-5, with 7 bases matching TRBD1. V gave up 6 bases and J gave up 6 bases; unmatched junction bases: 11. There are 14 residues in the CDR3. Germline-derived CDR1 and CDR2 are DFQATT and SNEGSKA (reference sequence). CDR3 protein: CSAQDRARGQPQHF. The CDR3 nucleotides are TGCAGTGCACAAGACAGGGCTCGGGGTCAGCCCCAGCATTTT.

This clonotype was observed a handful of times. The V gene is TRBV6-5, the J gene TRBJ1-5; no firm D call. V was cut by 5 bases and J by 7 bases, with 12 bases left in between. The CDR3 covers 13 residues. The germline CDR1 and CDR2 sequences are MNHEY and SVGAGI. The CDR3, as DNA: TGTGCCAGCAGTACTAGCCCCCTCCAGCCCCAGCATTTT. Its translation: CASSTSPLQPQHF.

This rearrangement joins TRBV7-2 to TRBJ2-5, with D unclear. Per the germline V gene, CDR1 is SGHTA and CDR2 is FQGNSA. V was shortened by 4 bases and J by 5 bases, with 11 bases between the two germline ends. This CDR3 is built from 13 residues. The CDR3 DNA is TGTGCCAGCAGCTCGGGCCCGCCGGAGACCCAGTACTTC. It encodes CASSSGPPETQYF.

This clonotype was counted many times. A junction end diverges from the germline sequence, so it may reflect a read error. The chain recombines TRBV10-3 with TRBJ2-7; 9 bases align to TRBD1. Germline-derived CDR1 and CDR2 are ENHRY and SYGVKD. The CDR3 totals 14 residues. The CDR3 DNA reads as TGTGCCAGCAGTGGGGGACAGGGTGGTTACGAGCAGTACTTC. Translated: CASSGGQGGYEQYF.

CDR3 amino acids: CASSFWPEPNGEAFF. In DNA, the CDR3 is TGTGCCAGCAGCTTCTGGCCGGAGCCAAATGGGGAAGCTTTCTTT. The V and J genes are TRBV6-1 and TRBJ1-1; D gene uncertain. This CDR3 is 15 amino acids long. Trimming removed 6 bases from V and 8 bases from J, with 22 bases in between. CDR1 is MNHNS, CDR2 SASEGT, per germline.

J is TRBJ2-7 and V is TRBV20-1; the D is unclear. In germline, CDR1 is DFQATT, CDR2 SNEGSKA (reference sequence). V lost 3 bases and J 2 bases, leaving 8 bases between the germline ends. There are 12 residues in the CDR3. The CDR3 reads CSASDTAYEQYF. The CDR3, as DNA: TGCAGTGCTAGTGACACCGCCTACGAGCAGTACTTC.

This clonotype was counted many times. CDR3 nucleotides: TGTGCCAGCAGCTTAATGGTGGAGCAGTACTTC. Translating gives CASSLMVEQYF. The rearrangement joins TRBV7-8 to TRBJ2-7; D gene ambiguous. Germline V gives CDR1 SGHVS, CDR2 FQNEAQ. This CDR3 is built from 11 residues. Trimming took 2 bases from V and 7 from J, leaving 6 bases between them.

This clonotype was recorded at least ten times. The chain couples TRBV10-1 to TRBJ2-5; the D gene is possibly TRBD2 (6 bases). This CDR3 contains 12 residues. V was cut by 10 bases and J by 4 bases, with 13 bases left in between. Germline V lookup: CDR1 WNHNN, CDR2 SYGVQD (reference sequence). In DNA form, the CDR3 reads TGCGCCACCCGTAGCGGACCAGAGACCCAGTACTTC. Protein: CATRSGPETQYF.

V is TRBV7-2 and J is TRBJ1-2, with D tentatively TRBD1 (5 bases). V lost 1 base and J 0 bases, leaving 9 bases between the germline ends. Germline lookup yields CDR1 SGHTA and CDR2 FQGNSA. The CDR3 is 15 amino acids. The CDR3 DNA reads as TGTGCCAGCAGCTTAGATGCAGGGTCTAACTATGGCTACACCTTC. This encodes CASSLDAGSNYGYTF.

This clonotype was picked up many times. The chain uses TRBV10-3 and TRBJ1-1; D remains ambiguous. Germline V gene data show CDR1 as ENHRY and CDR2 as SYGVKD. V was cut by 10 bases and J by 7 bases, with 10 bases left in between. The CDR3 runs 10 residues. The CDR3 here is CATKVIEAFF. As DNA, the CDR3 is TGTGCCACTAAAGTCATTGAAGCTTTCTTT.